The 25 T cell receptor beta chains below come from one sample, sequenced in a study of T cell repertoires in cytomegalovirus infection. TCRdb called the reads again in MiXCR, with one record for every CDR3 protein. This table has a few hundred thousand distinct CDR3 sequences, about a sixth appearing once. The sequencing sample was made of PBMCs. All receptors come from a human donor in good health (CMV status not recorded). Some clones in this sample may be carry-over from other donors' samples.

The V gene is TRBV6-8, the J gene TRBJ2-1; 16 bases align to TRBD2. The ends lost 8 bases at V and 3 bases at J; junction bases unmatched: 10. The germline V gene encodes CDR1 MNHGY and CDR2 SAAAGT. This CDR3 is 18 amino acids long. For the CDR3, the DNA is TGTGCCAGCGGGCCGGGACTAGCGGGGGGGCGAGACTACAATGAGCAGTTCTTC. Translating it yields CASGPGLAGGRDYNEQFF.

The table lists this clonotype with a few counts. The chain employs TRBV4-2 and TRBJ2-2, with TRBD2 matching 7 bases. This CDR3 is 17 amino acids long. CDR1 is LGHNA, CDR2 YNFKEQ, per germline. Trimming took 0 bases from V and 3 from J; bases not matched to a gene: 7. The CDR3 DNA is TGTGCCAGCAGCCAAGAGGGCAGCGGGGACTACACCGGGGAGCTGTTTTTT. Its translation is CASSQEGSGDYTGELFF.

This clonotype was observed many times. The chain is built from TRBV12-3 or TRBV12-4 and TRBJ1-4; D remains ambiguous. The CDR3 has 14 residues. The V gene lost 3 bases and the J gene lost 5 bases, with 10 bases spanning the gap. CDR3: CASSLGSINEKLFF. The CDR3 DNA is TGTGCCAGCAGTTTGGGCAGTATAAATGAAAAACTGTTTTTT.

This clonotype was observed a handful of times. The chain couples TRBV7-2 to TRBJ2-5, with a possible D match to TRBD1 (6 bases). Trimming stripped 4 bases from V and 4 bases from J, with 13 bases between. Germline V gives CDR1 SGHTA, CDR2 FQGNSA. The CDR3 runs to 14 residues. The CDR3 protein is CASSSGQWPETQYF. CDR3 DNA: TGTGCCAGCAGCTCAGGACAGTGGCCAGAGACCCAGTACTTC. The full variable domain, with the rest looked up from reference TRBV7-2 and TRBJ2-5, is GAGVSQSPSNKVTEKGKDVELRCDPISGHTALYWYRQSLGQGLEFLIYFQGNSAPDKSGLPSDRFSAERTGGSVSTLTIQRTQQEDSAVYLCASSSGQWPETQYFGPGTRLLVL.

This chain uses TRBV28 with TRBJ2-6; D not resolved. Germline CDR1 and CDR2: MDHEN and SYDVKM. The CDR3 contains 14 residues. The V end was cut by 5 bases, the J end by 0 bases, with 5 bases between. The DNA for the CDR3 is TGTGCCAGCAGTGCCCACTCTGGGGCCAACGTCCTGACTTTC. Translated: CASSAHSGANVLTF.

In nucleotides, the CDR3 is TGTGCCAGCTCACCACTCGGGGGGGCAGGGACTGAAGCTTTCTTT. This encodes CASSPLGGAGTEAFF. The V gene is TRBV18, the J gene TRBJ1-1, with D maybe TRBD1 (6 bases). Trimming took off 1 base at V and 5 bases at J, with 14 bases between the two ends. This CDR3 is built from 15 residues. Germline CDR1 is KGHSH and CDR2 is LQKENI.

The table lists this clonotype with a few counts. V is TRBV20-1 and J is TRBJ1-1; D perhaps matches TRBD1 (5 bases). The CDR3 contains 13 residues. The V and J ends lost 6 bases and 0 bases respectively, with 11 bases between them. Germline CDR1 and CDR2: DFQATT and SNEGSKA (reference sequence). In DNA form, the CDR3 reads TGCAGTGCGACCGGGACCCTGAACACTGAAGCTTTCTTT. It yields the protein CSATGTLNTEAFF.

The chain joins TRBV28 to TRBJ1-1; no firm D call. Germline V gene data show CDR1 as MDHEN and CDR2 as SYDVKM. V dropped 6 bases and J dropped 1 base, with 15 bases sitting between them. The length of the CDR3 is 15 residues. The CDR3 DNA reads TGTGCCAGCAGCCGACATCGGCAGGCGAACACTGAAGCTTTCTTT. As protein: CASSRHRQANTEAFF.

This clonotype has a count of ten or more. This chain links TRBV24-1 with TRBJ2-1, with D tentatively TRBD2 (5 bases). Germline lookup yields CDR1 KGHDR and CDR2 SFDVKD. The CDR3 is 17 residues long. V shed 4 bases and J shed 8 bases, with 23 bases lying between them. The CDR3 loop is CATSDTGYPHLGDEQFF. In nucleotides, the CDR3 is TGTGCCACCAGTGACACGGGATATCCCCATTTAGGTGATGAGCAGTTCTTC.

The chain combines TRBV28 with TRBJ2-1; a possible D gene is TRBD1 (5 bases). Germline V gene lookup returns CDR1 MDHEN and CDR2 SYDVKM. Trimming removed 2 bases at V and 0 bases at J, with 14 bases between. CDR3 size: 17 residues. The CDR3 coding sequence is TGTGCCAGCAGTTTAGTCGCCCTGGGGCCCTCCTACAATGAGCAGTTCTTC. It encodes CASSLVALGPSYNEQFF.

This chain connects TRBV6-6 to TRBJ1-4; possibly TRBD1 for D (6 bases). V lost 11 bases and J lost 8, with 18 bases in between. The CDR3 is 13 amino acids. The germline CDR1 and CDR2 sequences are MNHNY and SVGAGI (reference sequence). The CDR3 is CAATGNEGEKLFF. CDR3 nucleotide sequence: TGTGCCGCGACAGGAAACGAGGGAGAAAAACTGTTTTTT.

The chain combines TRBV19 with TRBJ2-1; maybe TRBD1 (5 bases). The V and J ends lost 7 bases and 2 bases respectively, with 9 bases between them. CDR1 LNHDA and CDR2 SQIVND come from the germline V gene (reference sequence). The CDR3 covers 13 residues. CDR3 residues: CASTGNTYNEQFF. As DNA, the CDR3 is TGTGCCAGTACAGGGAACACCTACAATGAGCAGTTCTTC.

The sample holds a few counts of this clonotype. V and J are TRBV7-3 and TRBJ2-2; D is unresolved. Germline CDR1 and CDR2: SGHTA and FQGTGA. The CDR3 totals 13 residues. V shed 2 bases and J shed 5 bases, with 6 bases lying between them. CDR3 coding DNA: TGTGCCAGCAGCTTACAAGTTACCGGGGAGCTGTTTTTT. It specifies CASSLQVTGELFF. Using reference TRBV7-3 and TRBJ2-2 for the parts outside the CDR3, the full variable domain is GAGVSQTPSNKVTEKGKYVELRCDPISGHTALYWYRQSLGQGPEFLIYFQGTGAADDSGLPNDRFFAVRPEGSVSTLKIQRTERGDSAVYLCASSLQVTGELFFGEGSRLTVL.

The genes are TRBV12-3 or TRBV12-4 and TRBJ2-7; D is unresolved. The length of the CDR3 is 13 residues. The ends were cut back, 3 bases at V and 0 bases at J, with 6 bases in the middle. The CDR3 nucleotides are TGTGCCAGCAGTTTGTACGGCTCCTACGAGCAGTACTTC. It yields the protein CASSLYGSYEQYF.

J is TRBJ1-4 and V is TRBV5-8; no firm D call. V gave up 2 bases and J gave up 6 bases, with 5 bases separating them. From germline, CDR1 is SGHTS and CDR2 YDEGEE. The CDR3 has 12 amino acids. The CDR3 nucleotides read TGTGCCAGCAGCTTCCAATATGAAAAACTGTTTTTT. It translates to CASSFQYEKLFF.

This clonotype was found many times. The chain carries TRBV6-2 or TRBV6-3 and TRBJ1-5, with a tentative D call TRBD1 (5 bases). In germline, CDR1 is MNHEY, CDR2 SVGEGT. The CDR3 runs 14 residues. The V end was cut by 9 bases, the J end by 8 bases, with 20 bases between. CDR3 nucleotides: TGTGCCAGAACAGTGCGACAGACAATCAAGCCCCAGCATTTT. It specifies CARTVRQTIKPQHF.

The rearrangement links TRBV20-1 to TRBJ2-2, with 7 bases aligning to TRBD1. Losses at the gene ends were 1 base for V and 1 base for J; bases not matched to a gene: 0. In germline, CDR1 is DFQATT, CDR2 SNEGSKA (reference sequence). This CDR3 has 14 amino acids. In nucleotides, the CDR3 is TGCAGTGCTAGAGGGACAGGGAACACCGGGGAGCTGTTTTTT. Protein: CSARGTGNTGELFF.

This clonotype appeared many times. The CDR3 protein is CAGHTGGANYGYTF. Written as DNA, the CDR3 is TGTGCCGGTCACACAGGCGGAGCTAACTATGGCTACACCTTC. The rearrangement joins TRBV7-9 to TRBJ1-2; D is perhaps TRBD1 (5 bases). From germline, CDR1 is SEHNR and CDR2 FQNEAQ (reference sequence). This CDR3 region has 14 residues. V was clipped by 11 bases and J by 0 bases, with 16 bases between them.

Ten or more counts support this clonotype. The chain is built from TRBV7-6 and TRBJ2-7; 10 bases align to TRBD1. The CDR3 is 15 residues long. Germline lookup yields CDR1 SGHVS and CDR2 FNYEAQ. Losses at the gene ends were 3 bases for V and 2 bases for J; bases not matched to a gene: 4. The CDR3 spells CASSFGQGGTYEQYF. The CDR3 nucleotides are TGTGCCAGCAGCTTCGGACAGGGGGGAACCTACGAGCAGTACTTC. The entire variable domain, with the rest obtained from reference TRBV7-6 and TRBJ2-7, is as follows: GAGVSQSPRYKVTKRGQDVALRCDPISGHVSLYWYRQALGQGPEFLTYFNYEAQQDKSGLPNDRFSAERPEGSISTLTIQRTEQRDSAMYRCASSFGQGGTYEQYFGPGTRLTVT.

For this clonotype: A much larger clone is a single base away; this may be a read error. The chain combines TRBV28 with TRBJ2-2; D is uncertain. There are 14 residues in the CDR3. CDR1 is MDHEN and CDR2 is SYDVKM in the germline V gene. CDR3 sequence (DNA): TGTGCCGGCAGTTTACTACCGAACACCGGGGAGCTGTTTTTT. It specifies CAGSLLPNTGELFF.

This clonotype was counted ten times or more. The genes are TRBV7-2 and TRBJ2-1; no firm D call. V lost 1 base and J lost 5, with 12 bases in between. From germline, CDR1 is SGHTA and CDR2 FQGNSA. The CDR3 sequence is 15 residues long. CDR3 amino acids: CASSLDSIVHNEQFF. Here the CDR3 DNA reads TGTGCCAGCAGCTTAGATAGTATCGTCCACAATGAGCAGTTCTTC.

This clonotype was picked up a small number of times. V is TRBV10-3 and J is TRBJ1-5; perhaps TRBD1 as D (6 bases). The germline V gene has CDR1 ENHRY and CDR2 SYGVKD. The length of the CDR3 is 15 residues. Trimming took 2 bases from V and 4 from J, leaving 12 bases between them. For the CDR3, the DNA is TGTGCCATCAGTGAGAAGGGGGTCTTAAATCAGCCCCAGCATTTT. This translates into CAISEKGVLNQPQHF.

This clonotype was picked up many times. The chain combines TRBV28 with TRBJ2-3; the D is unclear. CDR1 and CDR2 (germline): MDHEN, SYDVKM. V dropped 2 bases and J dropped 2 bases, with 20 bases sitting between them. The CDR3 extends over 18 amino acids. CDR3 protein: CASSLTYIGPGITDTQYF. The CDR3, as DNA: TGTGCCAGCAGTTTAACCTATATTGGCCCTGGGATCACAGATACGCAGTATTTT.

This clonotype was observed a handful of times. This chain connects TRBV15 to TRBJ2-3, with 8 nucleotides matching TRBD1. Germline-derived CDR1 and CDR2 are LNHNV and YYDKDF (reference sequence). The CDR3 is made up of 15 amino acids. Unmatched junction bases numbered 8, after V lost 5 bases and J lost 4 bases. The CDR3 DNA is TGTGCCACCAGCGGACGACAGGGGATCTCAGATACGCAGTATTTT. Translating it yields CATSGRQGISDTQYF.

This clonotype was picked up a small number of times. The CDR3 loop is CSAYSGSRGTDTQYF. The CDR3 DNA follows: TGCAGTGCTTACAGCGGGAGTAGGGGCACAGATACGCAGTATTTT. The chain combines TRBV20-1 with TRBJ2-3; 8 nucleotides line up with TRBD2. Germline V gene data show CDR1 as DFQATT and CDR2 as SNEGSKA (reference sequence). With 5 bases clipped from V and 1 base from J, the junction kept 8 bases outside the gene matches. This CDR3 contains 15 residues.